A single sample gave rise to the 25 T cell receptor beta chains below, sequenced in a study of tumor-infiltrating lymphocytes in primary liver carcinoma (dated by TCRdb to 2016 to 2017). Without any cell sorting, total RNA and DNA were extracted together from about 19-30 mg of bulk tissue using the AllPrep DNA/RNA mini kit. The sequencer was an Illumina HiSeq 2500. TCRbeta-specific cDNA was reverse-transcribed from roughly 500 ng total RNA using a constant-region primer and ProtoScript II reverse transcriptase. The TCRbeta libraries were prepared through three rounds of nested multiplex PCR following a slightly modified ARM-PCR procedure. Each of the first two PCR rounds ran for nine to eleven cycles and used multiplex TRBV1-TRBV30 forward primers together with a Cbeta reverse primer. The public reads were reprocessed in TCRdb via fastp at Q25 and MiXCR, keeping in-frame beta chains. Each CDR3 protein gets just one entry, which takes the most common genes and DNA from the rows behind it. Counted in this sample were 75,000 to 80,000 distinct CDR3 sequences; 69% of them appeared once. Clones ranked in the top ten supply roughly 28% of the sample.

The source material was tumor-adjacent normal liver tissue. The receptors stem from a middle-aged man with primary liver carcinoma and hepatitis B virus infection.

The chain recombines TRBV14 with TRBJ2-3, with D perhaps being TRBD1 or TRBD2 (6 bases each). Germline V gene sequence: CDR1 SGHDN, CDR2 FVKESK. This CDR3 spans 17 amino acids. Trimming took off 3 bases at V and 2 bases at J, with 18 bases between the two ends. CDR3 nucleotide sequence: TGTGCCAGCAGCCAGAAGGGGGGAACCCTGCCCACAGATACGCAGTATTTT. Encoded protein: CASSQKGGTLPTDTQYF. The full variable domain, in which reference TRBV14 and TRBJ2-3 provide the parts outside the CDR3, is EAGVTQFPSHSVIEKGQTVTLRCDPISGHDNLYWYRRVMGKEIKFLLHFVKESKQDESGMPNNRFLAERTGGTYSTLKVQPAELEDSGVYFCASSQKGGTLPTDTQYFGPGTRLTVL.

V usage is TRBV6-6 and J usage is TRBJ1-2; 8 bases map to TRBD1. The V gene's germline CDR1 is MNHNY and CDR2 SVGAGI (reference sequence). Trimming took 7 bases from V and 8 from J; bases not matched to a gene: 9. CDR3 length: 13 residues. This CDR3 is CASTHWTGMGYTF. For the CDR3, the DNA is TGTGCCAGCACCCACTGGACAGGGATGGGCTACACCTTC.

This clonotype occurred many times. The chain combines TRBV6-1 with TRBJ2-5, with D perhaps being TRBD1 or TRBD2 (5 bases each). V was shortened by 3 bases and J by 2 bases, with 13 bases between the two germline ends. Germline assignment: CDR1 MNHNS and CDR2 SASEGT. This CDR3 comprises 15 residues. The CDR3 region is CASSEFGTYQETQYF. CDR3 coding DNA: TGTGCCAGCAGTGAGTTCGGGACGTATCAAGAGACCCAGTACTTC.

Judged by abundance, this clonotype is medium-sized. The rearrangement uses TRBV29-1 and TRBJ2-5, with 11 bases lining up with TRBD1. CDR1 and CDR2 from the germline V gene are SQVTM and ANQGSEA. The CDR3 is made up of 15 amino acids. The trim removed 2 bases at V and 5 bases at J, leaving 7 bases unmatched. This chain's CDR3 is CSVETDRGRGETQYF. In DNA form, the CDR3 reads TGCAGCGTTGAAACGGACAGGGGGCGGGGTGAGACCCAGTACTTC. The full variable domain, in which reference TRBV29-1 and TRBJ2-5 provide the parts outside the CDR3, is SAVISQKPSRDICQRGTSLTIQCQVDSQVTMMFWYRQQPGQSLTLIATANQGSEATYESGFVIDKFPISRPNLTFSTLTVSNMSPEDSSIYLCSVETDRGRGETQYFGPGTRLLVL.

With regard to this clonotype: The conserved final phenylalanine or tryptophan is absent from the CDR3, which likely points to a read error. The gene calls are TRBV5-1 and TRBJ2-6, with a weak D call TRBD2 (7 bases). Germline V CDR1 and CDR2: SGHRS, YFSETQ. The CDR3 sequence is 16 residues long. V was cut by 9 bases and J by 7 bases, with 23 bases left in between. CDR3 nucleotide sequence: TGCGCCACCTCGACGGGGGGCAGCTATGGAGCCAACGTCCTGACTATC. It encodes CATSTGGSYGANVLTI.

This clonotype was counted between two and nine times. V gene TRBV29-1 combines with J gene TRBJ2-7; the D gene is possibly TRBD2 (5 bases). The V gene's germline CDR1 is SQVTM and CDR2 ANQGSEA. The length of the CDR3 is 13 residues. V gave up 6 bases and J gave up 2 bases, with 14 bases separating them. The CDR3 protein is CSVREQNPYEQYF. The DNA for the CDR3 is TGCAGCGTCCGGGAACAGAACCCCTACGAGCAGTACTTC.

With regard to this clonotype: Here the CDR3 omits its conserved ending phenylalanine or tryptophan, so a read error is the likely source. This chain uses TRBV6-1 with TRBJ2-7; TRBD2 agrees at 12 bases. CDR3 length: 14 amino acids. Trimming removed 4 bases from V and 3 bases from J; junction bases left unmatched: 1. Germline V lookup: CDR1 MNHNS, CDR2 SASEGT. The CDR3 nucleotides read TGTGCCAGCAGTGCGGGACTAGCGGGCTACGAGCAGTACTAC. It encodes CASSAGLAGYEQYY.

Regarding this clonotype: A junction boundary mismatches the germline segment, possibly from a read error. This chain links TRBV4-2 with TRBJ2-1, with a tentative D call TRBD1 (5 bases). CDR3 size: 18 residues. From germline, CDR1 is LGHNA and CDR2 YNFKEQ. The chain's CDR3 is CASSQDQGTTGRANEKFF. In nucleotides, the CDR3 is TGTGCCAGCAGCCAAGATCAGGGTACTACCGGACGGGCAAATGAGAAGTTCTTC.

This clonotype appeared many times. The chain recombines TRBV20-1 with TRBJ2-5; D is unresolved. The CDR3 consists of 13 residues. Germline values: CDR1 DFQATT, CDR2 SNEGSKA (reference sequence). V gave up 2 bases and J gave up 2 bases, with 9 bases separating them. The DNA for the CDR3 is TGCAGTGCTAGATCGTGGTCGCAAGAGACCCAGTACTTC. Encoded protein: CSARSWSQETQYF.

In regard to this clonotype: This is likely a read error, given that the CDR3 carries no conserved phenylalanine or tryptophan at its end. The chain combines TRBV6-5 with TRBJ1-6, with TRBD1 matching over 7 bases. This CDR3 has 17 residues. The V gene's germline CDR1 is MNHEY and CDR2 SVGAGI. Here the CDR3 reads CAGSFTLDRTYNSPLHY. CDR3 nucleotides: TGTGCCGGCAGTTTCACCCTGGACAGGACATATAATTCACCCCTCCACTAT.

A word on this clonotype: The germline gene is not matched at one end of the junction; a read error may be the cause. This chain joins TRBV29-1 and TRBJ2-2; possibly TRBD1 or TRBD2 for D (7 bases each). Germline V CDR1 and CDR2: SQVTM, ANQGSEA. This CDR3 is built from 15 residues. CDR3 amino acids: CSVGGTVKNTGKLSF. The CDR3 nucleotides are TGCAGCGTCGGGGGGACAGTGAAAAACACCGGGAAGCTGTCTTTT.

As for this clonotype: Germline and junction disagree at one end, which may indicate a read error. The chain has TRBV11-2 and TRBJ2-7; 10 nucleotides align to TRBD1. CDR3 length equals 16 residues. Germline loops: CDR1 SGHAT, CDR2 FQNNGV. The CDR3, as DNA: TGTGCCTGCAGTTTAGATCGCAGACAGGGGGCCTACGAGCGGTACTTC. Protein: CACSLDRRQGAYERYF.

J is TRBJ2-7 and V is TRBV29-1; perhaps TRBD2 as D (5 bases). Germline CDR1 is SQVTM and CDR2 is ANQGSEA. Trimming removed 4 bases from V and 5 bases from J, with 12 bases in between. CDR3 size: 12 residues. In DNA form, the CDR3 reads TGCAGCGTTGGGCAGGCGGGCCACGAGCAGTACTTC. Its protein is CSVGQAGHEQYF.

Worth noting for this clonotype: An end of the junction does not agree with germline; a read error may underlie this. CDR3 sequence reads: CSVEDGQGYGNEQSF. In nucleotides, the CDR3 is TGCAGCGTTGAAGACGGGCAAGGATATGGCAATGAGCAGTCCTTC. The chain is built from TRBV29-1 and TRBJ2-1, with D unresolved. The length of the CDR3 is 15 residues. In germline, CDR1 is SQVTM, CDR2 ANQGSEA.

Regarding this clonotype: This sequence may be a read error, since a much larger clone differs from it by one base. The genes are TRBV28 and TRBJ2-7; 8 bases align to TRBD2. Losses at the gene ends were 3 bases for V and 1 base for J; bases not matched to a gene: 5. The CDR3 covers 15 residues. The V gene's germline CDR1 is MDHEN and CDR2 SYDVKM. This CDR3 reads CASSFPGLGSYEQYF. In DNA form, the CDR3 reads TGTGCCAGCAGTTTCCCGGGACTAGGATCCTACGAGCAGTACTTC.

On this clonotype: A much larger clone differs by one base, so this may be a read error. This chain's CDR3 is CASSVRQGKATEAFF. Written as DNA, the CDR3 is TGCGCCAGCAGCGTCCGACAGGGCAAGGCCACTGAAGCTTTCTTT. This chain uses TRBV5-1 with TRBJ1-1; the match to TRBD1 covers 7 bases. Per the germline V gene, CDR1 is SGHRS and CDR2 is YFSETQ. V lost 4 bases to trimming and J lost 4 bases; unmatched junction nucleotides: 10. The CDR3 is 15 residues long.

The V and J genes are TRBV6-1 and TRBJ2-7; TRBD1 matches at 9 bases. Trimming took 4 bases from V and 5 from J; bases not matched to a gene: 0. From germline, CDR1 is MNHNS and CDR2 SASEGT. This CDR3 is built from 12 residues. The CDR3 reads CASSGDRDEQYF. The CDR3 bases are TGTGCCAGCAGTGGGGACAGGGACGAGCAGTACTTC.

This clonotype came up many times. The rearrangement links TRBV10-3 to TRBJ2-1; 8 bases agree with TRBD2. Germline CDR1 reads ENHRY; CDR2 reads SYGVKD. The V segment lost 3 bases and the J segment 6 bases; nucleotides outside the gene matches: 7. The CDR3 has 15 residues. The CDR3 protein is CAISELAGSGNEQFF. The CDR3 nucleotides are TGTGCCATCAGTGAATTAGCGGGAAGTGGCAATGAGCAGTTCTTC.

The DNA for the CDR3 is TGTGCCAGCAGCTTGGCTCGGTTTCATGAGACCCAGTACTTC. Translated, it gives CASSLARFHETQYF. The genes are TRBV5-5 and TRBJ2-5; D gene unclear. V was shortened by 0 bases and J by 5 bases, with 11 bases between the two germline ends. Germline CDR1 SGHKS, CDR2 YYEKEE (reference sequence). There are 14 residues in the CDR3. Full variable domain (missing parts from reference TRBV5-5 and TRBJ2-5): DAGVTQSPTHLIKTRGQQVTLRCSPISGHKSVSWYQQVLGQGPQFIFQYYEKEERGRGNFPDRFSARQFPNYSSELNVNALLLGDSALYLCASSLARFHETQYFGPGTRLLVL.

With respect to this clonotype: This likely comes from a read error, as the CDR3 has no conserved phenylalanine or tryptophan at its end. The chain links TRBV12-3 or TRBV12-4 to TRBJ1-4, with D possibly being TRBD1 (6 bases). The V and J ends lost 6 bases and 8 bases respectively, with 13 bases between them. The CDR3 loop spans 13 amino acids. CDR3 amino acids: CASSLSGVEKLFY. DNA of the CDR3: TGTGCCAGCAGCTTATCAGGGGTCGAAAAACTGTTTTAT.

The chain combines TRBV29-1 with TRBJ2-1, with D perhaps TRBD1 or TRBD2 (6 bases each). The CDR3 is 12 amino acids. Germline V gene sequence: CDR1 SQVTM, CDR2 ANQGSEA. The CDR3 DNA is TGCAATGCCCGCCTAGGGGGGAATGAGCAGTTCTTC. Amino acids: CNARLGGNEQFF.

In the case of this clonotype: The CDR3 carries no conserved terminal phenylalanine or tryptophan, so it likely arises from a read error. The gene calls are TRBV29-1 and TRBJ2-7; tentatively, D is TRBD1 (5 bases). Trimming removed 4 bases from V and 5 bases from J, with 12 bases in between. The germline gives CDR1 SQVTM, CDR2 ANQGSEA. The CDR3 loop spans 12 amino acids. CDR3 sequence: CSVVDTTHEQYL. As DNA, the CDR3 is TGCAGCGTTGTGGACACGACTCACGAGCAGTACTTA.

Concerning this clonotype itself: At one boundary the junction diverges from the germline segment, which might be a read error. The chain employs TRBV24-1 and TRBJ1-1; 7 positions agree with TRBD1. This CDR3 has 15 amino acids. Germline V gene data show CDR1 as KGHDR and CDR2 as SFDVKD. CDR3 loop: CATSDSGTAGTEASF. For the CDR3, the DNA is TGTGCCACCAGCGATTCCGGGACAGCCGGAACTGAAGCTTCCTTT.

This rearrangement joins TRBV6-6 to TRBJ1-2; D unclear. CDR1 and CDR2 (germline): MNHNY, SVGAGI (reference sequence). This CDR3 spans 13 amino acids. Trimming pared 7 bases from V and 6 bases from J, leaving 15 bases between. The CDR3 DNA sequence: TGTGCCAGCACCGCAGGCGCCCTCCATGGCTACACCTTC. Its protein is CASTAGALHGYTF.

This rearrangement joins TRBV5-5 to TRBJ2-5; tentative D call: TRBD2 (7 bases). The germline CDR1 and CDR2 sequences are SGHKS and YYEKEE (reference sequence). V lost 6 bases, J lost 10 bases, and 22 bases lay in between. This CDR3 is built from 14 residues. CDR3 DNA sequence: TGTGCCAGCACCTGGGGGGGGCGCGGAAAGGTCCAGTACTTC. Residues: CASTWGGRGKVQYF.